One and the same sample provided the 11 T cell receptor beta chains below, sequenced in a study of T cell responses to AZD1222 COVID-19 vaccine. Only in-frame clones appear in the TCRdb table, and some are missing; sequencing was by immunoSEQ multiplex PCR. The table lists fewer than 200,000 clones, approximately 90% of them singletons. Sequenced here: peripheral blood, sampled 28 days after the second AZD1222 dose. These receptors were collected from an adult who received the AZD1222 COVID-19 vaccine.

This clone is a singleton in its sample. The CDR3 DNA reads TGCGCCAGCAGCCAAATTCCCGGGACAGGTTACACTGAAGCTTTCTTT. It yields the protein CASSQIPGTGYTEAFF. The V and J genes are TRBV5-1 and TRBJ1-1; 8 bases are a match to TRBD1. After removal of 4 bases from V and 3 bases from J, the junction contained 11 bases not matched to a gene. Germline CDR1 is SGHRS and CDR2 is YFSETQ. The CDR3 totals 16 residues.

V and J are TRBV27 and TRBJ1-2; D remains unclear. CDR1 is MNHEY and CDR2 is SMNVEV in the germline V gene (reference sequence). Deletions cut 3 bases from V and 4 bases from J, with 15 bases between. The CDR3 covers 15 residues. CDR3 residues: CASSFIGPSTYGYTF. CDR3 DNA: TGTGCCAGCAGTTTCATAGGACCGTCAACCTATGGCTACACCTTC.

This clone was seen a few times. This chain joins TRBV4-1 and TRBJ2-1, with unresolved D. Trimming took off 0 bases at V and 3 bases at J, with 6 bases between the two ends. Per germline, CDR1 MGHRA and CDR2 YSYEKL. This CDR3 comprises 14 residues. The CDR3 region is CASSQDTGYNEQFF. CDR3 sequence (DNA): TGCGCCAGCAGCCAAGATACGGGCTACAATGAGCAGTTCTTC.

The V gene is TRBV14, the J gene TRBJ1-2, with D possibly being TRBD1 (6 bases). Per the germline V gene, CDR1 is SGHDN and CDR2 is FVKESK. This CDR3 spans 16 amino acids. With 3 bases removed from V and 0 bases from J, the gap between germline ends came to 14 bases. The CDR3 here is CASSHQGQLANYGYTF. CDR3 nucleotides: TGTGCCAGCAGCCACCAAGGACAGCTAGCTAACTATGGCTACACCTTC.

The CDR3 sequence is CASSYSRETQYF. The CDR3 nucleotides are TGTGCCAGCAGCTACAGTCGGGAGACCCAGTACTTC. J is TRBJ2-5 and V is TRBV11-1; D is undetermined. Per germline, CDR1 SGHAT and CDR2 FQDESV (reference sequence). The CDR3 consists of 12 residues. Deletions cut 4 bases from V and 5 bases from J, with 8 bases between.

The chain is built from TRBV18 and TRBJ2-1, with TRBD1 matching 7 bases. The V and J ends lost 3 bases and 3 bases, in that order; junction bases with no gene match: 2. The length of the CDR3 is 14 residues. The germline V gene has CDR1 KGHSH and CDR2 LQKENI. CDR3 DNA sequence: TGTGCCAGCTCACCGGGACAGCGCTACAATGAGCAGTTCTTC. Residues: CASSPGQRYNEQFF.

Only one count was recorded for this clone. The chain couples TRBV7-8 to TRBJ1-1; D call uncertain. This CDR3 spans 13 amino acids. The ends were cut back, 5 bases at V and 0 bases at J, with 7 bases in the middle. Germline V CDR1 and CDR2: SGHVS, FQNEAQ. CDR3 DNA: TGTGCCAGCAGCCTCGAGTTGAACACTGAAGCTTTCTTT. It is translated as CASSLELNTEAFF.

V usage is TRBV19 and J usage is TRBJ1-1; D unresolved. The CDR3 is 13 residues long. The germline V and J ends were trimmed by 9 bases and 1 base, with 12 bases remaining between them. The germline V gene encodes CDR1 LNHDA and CDR2 SQIVND (reference sequence). The CDR3 region is CASSLGPNTEAFF. The CDR3 DNA sequence: TGTGCCAGCTCTCTAGGACCGAACACTGAAGCTTTCTTT.

This chain joins TRBV2 and TRBJ2-3, with 14 positions matching TRBD2. CDR1 is SNHLY and CDR2 is FYNNEI in the germline V gene. With 9 bases clipped from V and 4 bases from J, the junction kept 12 bases outside the gene matches. The length of the CDR3 is 17 residues. This chain's CDR3 is CARGSGTSGSAADTQYF. CDR3 nucleotide sequence: TGTGCCAGGGGATCCGGGACTAGCGGGAGTGCGGCAGATACGCAGTATTTT.

The V and J genes are TRBV9 and TRBJ1-1; no reliable D call. This CDR3 contains 15 residues. Trimming took 0 bases from V and 4 from J, leaving 13 bases between them. The germline V gene has CDR1 SGDLS and CDR2 YYNGEE. As DNA, the CDR3 is TGTGCCAGCAGCGTAGATTCTTCGCGGGGCACTGAAGCTTTCTTT. It yields the protein CASSVDSSRGTEAFF.

The V gene is TRBV5-1, the J gene TRBJ2-3, with TRBD2 identical over 13 bases. Looked up from germline, CDR1 is SGHRS and CDR2 is YFSETQ. This CDR3 is built from 16 residues. Germline trimming cut 4 bases from V and 1 base from J; bases unmatched to any gene: 3. The CDR3 sequence is CASSQTSGGRTDTQYF. DNA for the CDR3: TGCGCCAGCAGCCAGACTAGCGGGGGGCGCACAGATACGCAGTATTTT.